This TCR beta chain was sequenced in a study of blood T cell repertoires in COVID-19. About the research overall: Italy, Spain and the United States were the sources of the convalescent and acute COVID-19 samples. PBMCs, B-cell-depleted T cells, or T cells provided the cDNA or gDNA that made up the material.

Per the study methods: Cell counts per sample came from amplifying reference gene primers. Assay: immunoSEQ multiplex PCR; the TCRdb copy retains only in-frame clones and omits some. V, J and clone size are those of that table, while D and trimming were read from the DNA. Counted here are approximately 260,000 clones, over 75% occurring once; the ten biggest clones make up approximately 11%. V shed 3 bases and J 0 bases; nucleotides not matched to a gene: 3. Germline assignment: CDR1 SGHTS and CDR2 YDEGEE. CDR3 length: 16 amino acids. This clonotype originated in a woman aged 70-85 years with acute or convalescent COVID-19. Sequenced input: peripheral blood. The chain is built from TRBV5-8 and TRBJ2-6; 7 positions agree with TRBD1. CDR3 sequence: CASSWNRGSGANVLTF. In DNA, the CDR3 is TGTGCCAGCAGCTGGAACAGGGGCTCTGGGGCCAACGTCCTGACTTTC.